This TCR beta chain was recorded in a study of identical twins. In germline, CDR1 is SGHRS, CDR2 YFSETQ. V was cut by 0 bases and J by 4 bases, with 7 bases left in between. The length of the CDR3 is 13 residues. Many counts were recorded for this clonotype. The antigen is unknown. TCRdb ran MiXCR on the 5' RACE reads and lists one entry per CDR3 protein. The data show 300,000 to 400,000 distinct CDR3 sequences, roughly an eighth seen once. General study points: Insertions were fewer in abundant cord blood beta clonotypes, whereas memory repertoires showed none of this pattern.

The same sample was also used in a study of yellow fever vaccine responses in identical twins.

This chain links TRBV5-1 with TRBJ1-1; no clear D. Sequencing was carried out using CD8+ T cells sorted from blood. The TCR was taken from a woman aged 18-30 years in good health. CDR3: CASSLASGTEAFF. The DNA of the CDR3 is TGCGCCAGCAGCTTGGCGTCAGGCACTGAAGCTTTCTTT. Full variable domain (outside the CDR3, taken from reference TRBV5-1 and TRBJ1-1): KAGVTQTPRYLIKTRGQQVTLSCSPISGHRSVSWYQQTPGQGLQFLFEYFSETQRNKGNFPGRFSGRQFSNSRSEMNVSTLELGDSALYLCASSLASGTEAFFGQGTRLTVV.